The 11 T cell receptor beta chains below were found in one sample sequenced in a study of blood T cell repertoires in COVID-19. Repertoires were generated with immunoSEQ multiplex PCR, while TCRdb's copy carries only in-frame clones and drops some. The table lists 250,000 to 300,000 clones, roughly 84% of them singletons. Material: peripheral blood. The receptors stem from a woman aged 18-35 years with acute or convalescent COVID-19.

The chain recombines TRBV28 with TRBJ2-3; 11 bases are a match to TRBD2. The germline CDR1 and CDR2 sequences are MDHEN and SYDVKM. The CDR3 totals 16 residues. V shed 3 bases, J shed 2 bases, and the junction held 4 bases outside the gene matches. The CDR3 spells CASSLPTSGTTDTQYF. For the CDR3, the DNA is TGTGCCAGCAGTTTGCCGACTAGCGGGACCACAGATACGCAGTATTTT. The complete variable domain, with remaining parts taken from reference TRBV28 and TRBJ2-3, reads DVKVTQSSRYLVKRTGEKVFLECVQDMDHENMFWYRQDPGLGLRLIYFSYDVKMKEKGDIPEGYSVSREKKERFSLILESASTNQTSMYLCASSLPTSGTTDTQYFGPGTRLTVL.

J is TRBJ1-6 and V is TRBV27; TRBD1 is a possible D gene (5 bases). Deletions cut 5 bases from V and 5 bases from J, with 10 bases between. The CDR3 consists of 14 residues. Per the germline V gene, CDR1 is MNHEY and CDR2 is SMNVEV (reference sequence). CDR3 coding DNA: TGTGCCAGCAGTAGGGGTTTCGATAATTCACCCCTCCACTTT. Its protein is CASSRGFDNSPLHF.

The V gene is TRBV30, the J gene TRBJ1-5; possibly TRBD1 for D (6 bases). CDR3 length: 14 amino acids. Germline CDR1 and CDR2: GTSNPN and SVGIG (reference sequence). The germline V and J ends were trimmed by 1 base and 6 bases, with 13 bases remaining between them. The CDR3 region is CAWSDFQGSQPQHF. The CDR3 bases are TGTGCCTGGAGTGATTTCCAGGGGTCTCAGCCCCAGCATTTT.

V usage is TRBV29-1 and J usage is TRBJ1-1; 7 positions match TRBD1. The CDR3 loop spans 13 amino acids. J was trimmed by 0 bases and V by 6 bases; bases with no gene match: 4. Germline CDR1 SQVTM, CDR2 ANQGSEA. CDR3 residues: CSVMGQLNTEAFF. In DNA form, the CDR3 reads TGCAGCGTGATGGGACAGCTGAACACTGAAGCTTTCTTT. The full variable domain, completed using reference TRBV29-1 and TRBJ1-1, is SAVISQKPSRDICQRGTSLTIQCQVDSQVTMMFWYRQQPGQSLTLIATANQGSEATYESGFVIDKFPISRPNLTFSTLTVSNMSPEDSSIYLCSVMGQLNTEAFFGQGTRLTVV.

J is TRBJ2-5 and V is TRBV6-6, with 7 positions matching TRBD1. The CDR3 length is 15 residues. Trimming removed 5 bases from V and 4 bases from J; junction bases left unmatched: 10. Germline V gene data show CDR1 as MNHNY and CDR2 as SVGAGI (reference sequence). CDR3 region: CASSPGTAGGETQYF. Written as DNA, the CDR3 is TGTGCCAGCAGTCCCGGGACAGCTGGGGGAGAGACCCAGTACTTC.

The chain couples TRBV13 to TRBJ1-3; possible D gene TRBD1, 6 bases. The CDR3 runs 14 residues. Per the germline V gene, CDR1 is PRHDT and CDR2 is FYEKMQ (reference sequence). The germline V and J ends were trimmed by 3 bases and 2 bases, with 8 bases remaining between them. The CDR3 nucleotides are TGTGCCAGCAGCTTGGGGGCCGCTGGAAACACCATATATTTT. Translating gives CASSLGAAGNTIYF. Full variable domain (outside the CDR3, taken from reference TRBV13 and TRBJ1-3): AAGVIQSPRHLIKEKRETATLKCYPIPRHDTVYWYQQGPGQDPQFLISFYEKMQSDKGSIPDRFSAQQFSDYHSELNMSSLELGDSALYFCASSLGAAGNTIYFGEGSWLTVV.

This clone was seen once. The rearrangement uses TRBV2 and TRBJ1-1, with D perhaps TRBD1 (6 bases). This CDR3 region has 16 residues. V gave up 4 bases and J gave up 0 bases, with 15 bases separating them. Germline CDR1 is SNHLY and CDR2 is FYNNEI. CDR3: CASSGRRGGMNTEAFF. CDR3 DNA: TGTGCCAGCAGTGGGAGACGAGGGGGTATGAACACTGAAGCTTTCTTT.

The rearrangement links TRBV7-9 to TRBJ2-3, with 7 positions matching TRBD2. The germline V gene encodes CDR1 SEHNR and CDR2 FQNEAQ (reference sequence). V lost 6 bases, J lost 1 base, and 10 bases stayed unmatched. This CDR3 has 16 amino acids. This CDR3 is CASRPEREVRTDTQYF. CDR3 DNA: TGTGCCAGCAGACCCGAACGGGAGGTCCGCACAGATACGCAGTATTTT.

The chain carries TRBV25-1 and TRBJ2-2, with TRBD1 identical over 12 bases. This CDR3 has 17 residues. With V trimmed by 1 base and J by 3 bases, 3 bases remained unmatched. Germline CDR1 MGHDK, CDR2 SYGVNS. CDR3 in DNA: TGTGCCAGCAGTGAATCCGGGACAGGGGGCCACACCGGGGAGCTGTTTTTT. This codes for CASSESGTGGHTGELFF.

This clone has only a few counts. The chain employs TRBV12-3 or TRBV12-4 and TRBJ1-2; D gene ambiguous. V was pared by 7 bases and J by 3 bases, with 9 bases between. This CDR3 contains 12 residues. The CDR3 region is CASTPSHYGYTF. The CDR3 nucleotides are TGTGCCAGCACCCCGTCCCACTATGGCTACACCTTC.

The chain couples TRBV7-9 to TRBJ1-4, with a possible D match to TRBD1 (6 bases). The ends were cut back, 2 bases at V and 6 bases at J, with 16 bases in the middle. The CDR3 extends over 16 amino acids. Germline CDR1 reads SEHNR; CDR2 reads FQNEAQ (reference sequence). CDR3 loop: CASSLSSRGLDEKLFF. DNA for the CDR3: TGTGCCAGCAGCTTATCATCCAGGGGTTTAGATGAAAAACTGTTTTTT.